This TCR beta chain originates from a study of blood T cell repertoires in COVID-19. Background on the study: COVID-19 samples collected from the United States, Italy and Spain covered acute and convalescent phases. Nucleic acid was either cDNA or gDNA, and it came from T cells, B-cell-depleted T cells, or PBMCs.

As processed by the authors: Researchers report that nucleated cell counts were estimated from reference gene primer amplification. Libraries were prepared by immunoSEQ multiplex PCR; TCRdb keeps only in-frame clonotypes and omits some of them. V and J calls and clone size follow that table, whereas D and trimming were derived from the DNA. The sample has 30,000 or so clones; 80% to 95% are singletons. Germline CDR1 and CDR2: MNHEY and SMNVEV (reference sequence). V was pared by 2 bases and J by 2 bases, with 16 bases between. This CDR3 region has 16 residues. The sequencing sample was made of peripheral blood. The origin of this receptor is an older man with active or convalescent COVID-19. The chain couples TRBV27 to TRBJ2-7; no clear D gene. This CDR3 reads CASSLNRPMLPYEQYF. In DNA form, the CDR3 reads TGTGCCAGCAGTTTAAACAGACCTATGTTACCCTACGAGCAGTACTTC.